Following are 8 T cell receptor beta chains from one sample sequenced in a study of beta chain features in type 1 diabetes. Overall study results and limits: Significant though moderate, a shortening of TCRB CDR3s appeared in all four CD4+ subsets of Type 1 diabetes patients.

These receptors have no identified antigens. Sequencing targeted expressed TCRB transcripts, as all isolated RNA had been reverse transcribed. Clones were sequenced by immunoSEQ multiplex PCR, and TCRdb holds only the in-frame ones, with some missing. The data show 600,000 or so clones, 12% seen once. The sequencing input was naive CD4+ T cells from blood. These receptors were taken from a man in his thirties or forties with type 1 diabetes.

The CDR3 coding sequence is TGTGCCAGCTCTCTTGGGGGGGAGGAGCAGTACTTC. This encodes CASSLGGEEQYF. The J gene is TRBJ2-7, the V gene TRBV7-6, with 7 nucleotides matching TRBD2. The CDR3 runs to 12 residues. V lost 8 bases and J lost 7; bases outside the gene matches: 8. CDR1 is SGHVS and CDR2 is FNYEAQ in the germline V gene.

V usage is TRBV9 and J usage is TRBJ1-1; D call uncertain. V gave up 7 bases and J gave up 4 bases, with 14 bases separating them. Germline V CDR1 and CDR2: SGDLS, YYNGEE. This CDR3 is 13 amino acids long. CDR3 in DNA: TGTGCCAGCTCACCTGTAAAGGGCACTGAAGCTTTCTTT. Residues: CASSPVKGTEAFF.

About this clone: One end of the junction does not line up with germline, which may come from a read error. The V call is TRBV30, the J call TRBJ1-6; a possible D gene is TRBD1 (5 bases). Per the germline V gene, CDR1 is GTSNPN and CDR2 is SVGIG (reference sequence). This CDR3 has 17 residues. The CDR3 DNA sequence: TGTGCCTGGAGCCCAGGGTCACGCTTCTCCTTTAATTCACCCCTCCACTTT. Residues: CAWSPGSRFSFNSPLHF.

The chain has TRBV7-3 and TRBJ1-2; possibly TRBD1 for D (5 bases). Trimming took 6 bases from V and 2 from J, leaving 16 bases between them. The CDR3 has 15 amino acids. Germline V CDR1 and CDR2: SGHTA, FQGTGA. The chain's CDR3 is CASSPNAAGNYGYTF. The CDR3 nucleotides are TGTGCCAGCAGTCCAAATGCGGCAGGGAACTATGGCTACACCTTC.

This clone turned up a few times. V usage is TRBV19 and J usage is TRBJ1-2; D uncertain. The V and J ends lost 7 bases and 2 bases respectively, with 17 bases between them. The CDR3 contains 15 residues. CDR1 is LNHDA and CDR2 is SQIVND in the germline V gene (reference sequence). CDR3 in amino acids: CASNSGEVGNYGYTF. The CDR3 DNA follows: TGTGCCAGTAACAGCGGTGAAGTTGGGAACTATGGCTACACCTTC.

A remark on this clone: Germline and junction disagree at one end, which may indicate a read error. The CDR3 spells CASSQVSLGVEVF. Here the CDR3 DNA reads TGTGCCAGCAGCCAAGTAAGTCTGGGAGTCGAGGTCTTC. The chain is built from TRBV14 and TRBJ2-7, with a possible D match to TRBD2 (5 bases). Germline V CDR1 and CDR2: SGHDN, FVKESK. The CDR3 is 13 residues long.

The rearrangement joins TRBV4-3 to TRBJ2-3; 10 bases map to TRBD1. This CDR3 region has 17 residues. Per germline, CDR1 LGHNA and CDR2 YSLEER. Trimming removed 1 base from V and 4 bases from J; junction bases left unmatched: 8. The CDR3 DNA reads TGCGCCAGCAGCCAAGCGGGGGGGACAGGGGACGCAGATACGCAGTATTTT. This gives the protein CASSQAGGTGDADTQYF.

The sample holds a few counts of this clone. The chain combines TRBV28 with TRBJ2-5; D might be TRBD1 (6 bases). In germline, CDR1 is MDHEN, CDR2 SYDVKM. Between the trimmed V and J ends, which lost 2 bases and 3 bases, there was a span of 13 bases. The CDR3 extends over 15 amino acids. CDR3: CASSLMGRGKETQYF. The CDR3 nucleotides are TGTGCCAGCAGTTTAATGGGCAGGGGTAAAGAGACCCAGTACTTC.